This record concerns one T cell receptor beta chain sequence. The sample originates from a study of control samples from healthy donors and cancer patients. Produced via immunoSEQ multiplex PCR; TCRdb's table is partial and in-frame only. The sample gives some 150,000 clones, roughly 92% of which show up once; about 12% is in the top ten. Sample: blood. The clonotype originates from a man aged 40-55 years in good health.

CDR3 nucleotide sequence: TGTGCCAGCAGCCCACGACAGGAACAGTACTTC. Translation: CASSPRQEQYF. The V and J genes are TRBV11-2 and TRBJ2-7; TRBD1 might be the D (6 bases). CDR3 length: 11 residues. V gave up 5 bases and J gave up 10 bases, with 12 bases separating them. The germline CDR1 and CDR2 sequences are SGHAT and FQNNGV.